This T cell receptor (beta chain) was profiled in a study of cytomegalovirus exposure and HLA in healthy donors (dated by TCRdb to about 2017). With regard to the full study: According to an earlier analysis of around 600 of the donors, about 179 million T cells yielded 90 million to 130 million unique TCR beta sequences and approximately 300 Gb of sequence data. Roughly 320 gigabases of sequencing data and approximately 91 million unique TCR sequences made up an early release that covered several hundred HLA-typed donors. Of the roughly 400 genotyped donors, less than 85% were placed in the genetic ancestry cluster associated with self-reported Caucasian donors. The study aimed to test whether signatures of past pathogen exposure could be identified by cataloging public T cell receptors. The T cell repertoires of around 730 subjects were profiled by immunosequencing and related to cytomegalovirus serostatus. Along with the roughly 700-subject first cohort, a separate validation cohort of over a hundred different subjects was used. To predict cytomegalovirus infection status, the study brought together high-throughput TCR immunosequencing, statistical association of individual TCRs with disease status, and machine learning. In a later analysis, previously published TCR beta repertoires from 550 to 750 donors were re-analyzed and high-resolution HLA genotyping was added so that TCR occurrence patterns could be studied. Rather than using new phenotypic data, the later analysis identified candidate immune exposures from TCR beta sequences and from how often those sequences occurred across donors. In an earlier analysis of several hundred of the donors, high-throughput TCR beta sequencing was used to judge whether each TCR beta V gene segment behaved as functional or pseudogenic. Alongside the repertoire data, information on donor age, sex, ethnicity and CMV serostatus was compiled. Genome-wide SNP genotypes for about 65% of the roughly 700 donors were used in a later genetic analysis, which treated that subset as a discovery cohort. All discovery cohort repertoires had been generated using a single sequencing platform. Both class I and class II loci were covered by HLA typing, at four-digit resolution. The number of typed donors differed by locus: about 620-640 for A, B, C, DRB1 and DQB1; 500 to 550 for DQA1; 600 to 610 for DPA1; and 450 to 480 for DPB1. Roughly five DR-DQ haplotypes were handled as single units for association and clustering, since linkage in the cohort was strong. On average, roughly 250,000 unique TCR beta nucleotide sequences were sequenced per donor among 398 genotyped donors of the cohort, with about 17% of those sequences being non-productive.

What the authors observed across the whole study: The cohort was sequenced for TCR beta chains only, and without alpha or paired-chain data the features that could be detected were limited. The authors suggested that the approach could potentially be generalized to other disease states and immunological phenotypes. Because some donors lacked HLA typing at each locus, the association tests relied only on the typed subset. In vitro tests confirmed that three of the cytomegalovirus-associated TCR beta chains recognize cytomegalovirus antigens. A later analysis reported that several top co-occurrence clusters appeared linked to parvovirus B19, influenza, CMV and Epstein-Barr virus. For the cohort, immune exposure information was limited to CMV serostatus. A cluster of highly shared sequence variants was judged likely to be a technical artifact of the sequencing pipeline. Most TCR sequences were seen in very few donors, while some public TCRs were found in many individuals. An association between a missense DCLRE1C variant and V-gene and J-gene trimming of TCR beta chains was found in a later genetic analysis and replicated in an independent cohort. Linkage disequilibrium might explain the correlated functional status among segregating V segments, but an unknown experimental factor could not be ruled out. A further reported finding was that TCR beta sequences accurately predicted the HLA-A and HLA-B alleles for most subjects in the first cohort. The presence/absence analyses assumed that sequencing depth was roughly uniform across donors, and that assumption may not be true. Most CMV-associated TCR beta chains appeared to be HLA-restricted in a later analysis, and the HLA associations seemed to be driven largely by CMV exposure. In a later analysis, HLA-associated TCR beta chains showed more clonal expansion and lower generation probabilities than non-associated chains that were equally common. Because counts were too low, around 18 rarely observed V segments, including chromosome 9 orphons, were left out of the earlier analysis of some 640 of the donors. Assigning TCR associations to individual alleles was difficult when HLA alleles, especially DR and DQ, strongly co-occurred. In both the original and validation cohorts, the classifier was reported to diagnose cytomegalovirus status with high specificity and sensitivity. According to a later analysis, TCR association rates differed among HLA loci, with DRB1 alleles showing the most associated TCRs and HLA-C alleles showing the fewest. A total of about 150 TCR beta chains were listed by the study as associated with cytomegalovirus. A later genetic analysis reported fewer N-insertions in productive TCRs among donors in an Asian-associated ancestry cluster than the approximately 700-donor mean. In an earlier analysis of 500 to 650 of the donors, most TCR beta V segments appeared in productive rearrangements about 90% or about 30% of the time, broadly matching IMGT annotations. Specific HLA alleles were associated with 15,000 to 20,000 TCR beta sequences at a false discovery rate of 0.05 in a later analysis.

With regard to this clone: Its target antigen remains unknown. No quality values exist for individual bases; no much larger clone is one base distant.

The cohort comprised 666 healthy bone marrow donors. All cohort members were sampled while nominally healthy, although unrecorded immune exposures were likely present. The donor tested CMV seropositive, placing the donor among the 290 or so seropositive members of the cohort. Each donor provided a peripheral blood sample, and peripheral blood mononuclear cells were used for TCR beta sequencing. The Qiagen DNeasy Blood Extraction Kit was used to extract genomic DNA from the blood cell samples. Library prep was done by the immunoSEQ multiplex PCR assay. For the multiplex PCR, a mixture combining 60 forward primers for TCR Vbeta segments and 13 reverse primers for TCR Jbeta segments was used. Amplification of the CDR3 region of rearranged TCR beta genes was performed with a multiplex PCR assay on genomic DNA. On the Illumina HiSeq System, the amplified TCR beta libraries were sequenced as 87-base-pair reads. In the authors' own workflow: Across the roughly 700 repertoires, a later analysis counted around 80 million unique TCR beta chains, some 11 million of which were shared by at least two donors. A nearest-neighbor algorithm error-corrected the raw reads and collapsed the reads into unique sequences, merging closely related sequences to remove PCR and sequencing errors. CDR3 sequences were aligned to IMGT reference sequences to assign V, D and J gene segments. For a sequence to be retained, a match of at least six nucleotides was required to both a V gene segment and a J gene segment. A rearrangement counted as productive if the CDR3 had no stop codons and remained in frame with V and J, and every other rearrangement counted as non-productive. CDR3 was defined by IMGT convention, running from the second conserved V-encoded cysteine to the conserved J-encoded phenylalanine. The earlier analysis of about 590 of the donors excluded sequences that lacked an unambiguous match to a single V gene segment. An earlier analysis of around 600 of the donors classified V segments as functional when productive rearrangements were above 56.7% and as segregating when the standard deviation between donors was above 5%. To diagnose cytomegalovirus status from the catalog of TCR beta chain sequences, a statistical classification framework was built. In a later analysis, TCR nucleotide sequences were compared against IMGT/GENE-DB human TR gene sequences so that V and J genes could be assigned. A later analysis assigned CDR3 sequences and most-parsimonious VDJ recombination scenarios with the TCRdist pipeline. In a later analysis, every TCR beta chain was defined by the combination of its CDR3 amino acid sequence and its V-gene family, and reads without a unique V-gene family were dropped. To address suspected cross-contamination and a sequencing artifact, a later analysis removed 592 highly shared, low-generation-probability nucleotide sequences. In a later analysis, a clonal expansion index was calculated for each public chain from normalized within-repertoire ranks of inferred template counts. A later analysis computed generation probabilities with a VDJ recombination model fitted to out-of-frame rearrangements, and checked the results against IGoR. Hypergeometric tests were used in a later analysis to score TCR-TCR, TCR-HLA and TCR-CMV co-occurrence, with a repertoire-size bias correction applied to the TCR pairs. In a later analysis, false discovery rates were estimated by permuting HLA or CMV assignments 20 times. In a later analysis, co-occurring TCRs were grouped with DBSCAN, and TCRdist sequence similarity was added when clustering was performed within HLA-allele-positive subsets. Repertoires with fewer than 30,000 or more than 120,000 public chains were left out of co-occurrence clustering, as were about 5 repertoires with anomalous nucleotide sharing. This is the immuneACCESS table as TCRdb keeps it, with only in-frame sequences that have V and J called. A part of the clones is gone; compared with another copy, unresolved V genes explain less than half, and the rest is unexplained. V and J calls and clone size are given by that table; D and trimming were obtained from the DNA. For this sample there are about 190,000 clones; 75% to 90% appear just once. 6.3% of the sample is taken by the ten largest.

Sequenced sample: PBMCs. The source is a man aged 35-49 years in good health and CMV-seropositive.

CDR3 sequence: CSVARGSGANVLTF. The DNA sequence is given as TGCAGCGTTGCACGGGGATCTGGGGCCAACGTCCTGACTTTC. Recombination joined TRBV29-1 with TRBJ2-6; TRBD2 might be the D gene, on 5 matching bases. Including the terminal cysteine and phenylalanine, the CDR3 comprises 14 residues. Just the 42-base CDR3 DNA is kept, in frame starting at base 1. V loses 4 bases of germline sequence and J loses 1 base, and the interval between the two ends is 8 bases. Per the germline V gene, SQVTM is the CDR1 and ANQGSEA is the CDR2.